One and the same sample provided the 28 T cell receptor beta chains below, sequenced in a study of CD8+CD57+ T cells in acquired aplastic anemia. The study profiled TCR beta VDJ and CDR3 using genomic DNA as template. TCRdb recomputed calls from the reads with MiXCR, one row per CDR3 protein. This table holds tens of thousands of distinct CDR3 sequences, less than 65% found once. Patients picked for sequencing had shown CD8+CD57+ cell expansion detected by flow cytometry. Sequenced: sorted CD4+, CD8+, or CD8+CD57+ T cells (not recorded which) from PBMCs. These receptors were collected from a human donor with aplastic anemia.

This chain joins TRBV20-1 and TRBJ2-7; D remains ambiguous. Germline CDR1 is DFQATT and CDR2 is SNEGSKA (reference sequence). The CDR3 is made up of 14 amino acids. V was pared by 3 bases and J by 5 bases, with 17 bases between. The CDR3 loop reads CSARNRRFYDEQYF. DNA for the CDR3: TGCAGTGCTAGGAACCGCAGGTTCTACGACGAGCAGTACTTC.

The chain couples TRBV6-1 to TRBJ2-1, with a tentative D call TRBD2 (7 bases). The CDR3 is made up of 12 amino acids. Trimming removed 8 bases at V and 10 bases at J, with 15 bases between. Germline-derived CDR1 and CDR2 are MNHNS and SASEGT. CDR3 residues: CASSTAGAEQFF. The CDR3 DNA reads as TGTGCCAGCTCGACCGCGGGGGCGGAGCAGTTCTTC.

At least ten counts were recorded for this clonotype. The genes are TRBV9 and TRBJ2-7, with 11 bases aligning to TRBD2. CDR3 length equals 15 residues. V gave up 4 bases and J gave up 3 bases; unmatched junction bases: 6. Germline CDR1 reads SGDLS; CDR2 reads YYNGEE. This chain's CDR3 is CASSRTGTSGYEQYF. CDR3 DNA: TGTGCCAGCAGCCGAACCGGGACTAGCGGCTACGAGCAGTACTTC.

The sample holds a few counts of this clonotype. This may be a read error: a much more frequent sequence differs by one nucleotide. The J gene is TRBJ1-1, the V gene TRBV12-3 or TRBV12-4, with a weak D call TRBD1 (5 bases). The CDR3 consists of 14 residues. The CDR3 loop is CPSSNRDRNTEAFF. Here the CDR3 DNA reads TGTCCCAGCAGTAACCGAGACAGGAACACTGAAGCTTTCTTT.

In this sample, this clonotype turned up many times. The chain couples TRBV5-4 to TRBJ2-1, with 8 positions matching TRBD2. CDR1 and CDR2 (germline): SGHNT, YYREEE (reference sequence). CDR3 length: 16 amino acids. Trimming removed 7 bases from V and 3 bases from J; junction bases left unmatched: 12. Here the CDR3 reads CASEVGSGGNYNEQFF. The CDR3 coding sequence is TGTGCCAGCGAAGTGGGAAGCGGGGGTAACTACAATGAGCAGTTCTTC.

This clonotype was observed a single time. This clone may be a read error of a much larger clone one base away. The chain combines TRBV12-3 or TRBV12-4 with TRBJ2-1; tentatively, D is TRBD1 or TRBD2 (5 bases each). This CDR3 region has 15 residues. CDR3 sequence (DNA): TGTGCCAGCAGTTTATGGGGGTCCCGAAACAATGAGCGGTTCTTC. Translation gives CASSLWGSRNNERFF.

This chain connects TRBV7-9 to TRBJ2-1; the match to TRBD2 covers 7 bases. From germline, CDR1 is SEHNR and CDR2 FQNEAQ (reference sequence). V lost 4 bases, J lost 8 bases, and 2 bases stayed unmatched. This CDR3 has 12 amino acids. The CDR3 is CASSSAGHEQFF. CDR3 bases: TGTGCCAGCAGCTCAGCGGGGCATGAGCAGTTCTTC.

This clonotype turned up a few times. The V gene is TRBV29-1, the J gene TRBJ2-1; a weak D match, TRBD1 (6 bases). Trimming left V 4 bases short and J 5 bases short, with 15 bases between. This CDR3 comprises 14 residues. Germline CDR1 and CDR2: SQVTM and ANQGSEA. Here the CDR3 reads CSVARTEANNEQFF. The DNA for the CDR3 is TGCAGCGTTGCACGGACAGAGGCTAACAATGAGCAGTTCTTC.

CDR3 sequence reads: CAIRGQRETQYF. The CDR3 DNA reads TGTGCCATCAGGGGCCAACGAGAGACCCAGTACTTC. The V gene is TRBV10-3, the J gene TRBJ2-5, with D hard to call. The V gene lost 6 bases and the J gene lost 4 bases, with 9 bases spanning the gap. The germline CDR1 and CDR2 sequences are ENHRY and SYGVKD. CDR3 length: 12 residues.

This chain joins TRBV15 and TRBJ2-7; 11 bases are shared with TRBD2. Germline V gene lookup returns CDR1 LNHNV and CDR2 YYDKDF (reference sequence). Trimming at V came to 3 bases and at J to 3 bases, leaving 10 bases not matched to a gene. CDR3 length: 17 amino acids. For the CDR3, the DNA is TGTGCCACCAGCAGCAGTCCTAGCGGGGGGCTGTACTACGAGCAGTACTTC. Protein sequence: CATSSSPSGGLYYEQYF.

Only one count was recorded for this clonotype. The V call is TRBV11-2, the J call TRBJ2-7; 11 positions agree with TRBD2. The V gene end was trimmed by 0 bases and the J gene end by 7 bases; junction bases not matched to a gene: 11. This CDR3 has 17 amino acids. Germline V gene data show CDR1 as SGHAT and CDR2 as FQNNGV. In DNA form, the CDR3 reads TGTGCCAGCAGCTTAGAGCTAGCGGGGGGCCCGTACAATGAGCAGTACTTC. Protein sequence: CASSLELAGGPYNEQYF.

The chain joins TRBV29-1 to TRBJ1-1; TRBD1 is a possible D gene (6 bases). V was clipped by 7 bases and J by 2 bases, with 14 bases between them. CDR3 length: 13 residues. Germline-derived CDR1 and CDR2 are SQVTM and ANQGSEA. DNA of the CDR3: TGCAGCGGGGGAGGGACACGAAACACTGAAGCTTTCTTT. It is translated as CSGGGTRNTEAFF.

Remarks on this clonotype: The CDR3 end shows no conserved phenylalanine or tryptophan, and so a read error is likely. The DNA is omitted, as the CDR3 cannot be located on it reliably, and the CDR3 follows TCRdb's listing. The rearrangement uses TRBV7-9 and TRBJ2-6. The CDR3 is 8 amino acids long, termini counted. CDR1 and CDR2 from the germline V gene are SEHNR and FQNEAQ (reference sequence). The CDR3 is CASSSWTS.

This chain links TRBV2 with TRBJ2-7; no firm D call. Per germline, CDR1 SNHLY and CDR2 FYNNEI. V shed 5 bases and J shed 0 bases, with 14 bases lying between them. The CDR3 has 15 amino acids. CDR3 sequence reads: CASSNVRLDSYEQYF. CDR3 nucleotides: TGTGCCAGCAGTAACGTTCGACTCGACTCCTACGAGCAGTACTTC.

V usage is TRBV7-3 and J usage is TRBJ2-1; no clear D. CDR3 length: 13 amino acids. Germline CDR1 and CDR2: SGHTA and FQGTGA. V shed 1 base and J shed 6 bases, with 7 bases lying between them. DNA of the CDR3: TGTGCCAGCAGCTTAAACGGCGGCAATGAGCAGTTCTTC. Protein sequence: CASSLNGGNEQFF.

The rearrangement joins TRBV11-2 to TRBJ2-2, with TRBD1 as a possible D gene (6 bases). Per germline, CDR1 SGHAT and CDR2 FQNNGV. V was shortened by 4 bases and J by 2 bases, with 11 bases between the two germline ends. The CDR3 runs 15 residues. CDR3 amino acids: CASSWPGHNTGELFF. CDR3 coding DNA: TGTGCCAGCAGCTGGCCGGGACATAACACCGGGGAGCTGTTTTTT.

The chain carries TRBV7-9 and TRBJ1-4, with 9 bases lining up with TRBD1. V lost 8 bases and J lost 8; bases outside the gene matches: 6. CDR1 is SEHNR, CDR2 FQNEAQ, per germline (reference sequence). This CDR3 contains 13 residues. This CDR3 reads CASVQGAQEKLFF. The CDR3 region has the DNA TGTGCCAGCGTACAGGGGGCGCAGGAAAAACTGTTTTTT.

Concerning this clonotype itself: This may arise from a read error, as a much more abundant clone is one base away. The chain joins TRBV20-1 to TRBJ2-5; 7 nucleotides align to TRBD2. After removal of 0 bases from V and 5 bases from J, the junction contained 9 bases not matched to a gene. The CDR3 spans 15 residues. Germline lookup yields CDR1 DFQATT and CDR2 SNEGSKA (reference sequence). CDR3 amino acids: CSARDRDYSWETQYF. In DNA form, the CDR3 reads TGCAGTGCTAGAGACCGGGACTACTCCTGGGAGACCCAGTACTTC.

This clonotype was counted at least ten times. This chain joins TRBV20-1 and TRBJ2-2, with TRBD1 identical over 9 bases. This CDR3 has 16 residues. CDR1 DFQATT and CDR2 SNEGSKA come from the germline V gene (reference sequence). V was clipped by 0 bases and J by 3 bases; unmatched bases: 5. This chain's CDR3 is CSARDRDRGDTGELFF. The CDR3 DNA is TGCAGTGCTAGAGATCGAGACAGGGGGGACACCGGGGAGCTGTTTTTT.

This clonotype showed up many times. The rearrangement links TRBV5-1 to TRBJ1-3; D perhaps matches TRBD1 (5 bases). The CDR3 loop spans 16 amino acids. Germline CDR1 SGHRS, CDR2 YFSETQ. Trimming shortened V by 7 bases and J by 0 bases, and 17 bases separated the two germline ends. CDR3 region: CASAWGESSSGNTIYF. For the CDR3, the DNA is TGCGCCAGCGCTTGGGGGGAGTCAAGCTCTGGAAACACCATATATTTT.

The rearrangement uses TRBV9 and TRBJ1-4; D unclear. The germline gives CDR1 SGDLS, CDR2 YYNGEE. V was clipped by 0 bases and J by 5 bases, with 5 bases between them. CDR3 length: 13 amino acids. CDR3 coding DNA: TGTGCCAGCAGCGTAGGTGGGAATGAAAAACTGTTTTTT. Amino acids: CASSVGGNEKLFF.

The CDR3, as DNA: TGCAGTGCCAGGCGGACAGCCTACGAGCAGTACTTC. Translated, it gives CSARRTAYEQYF. V usage is TRBV20-1 and J usage is TRBJ2-7; a weak D match, TRBD1 (6 bases). Trimming removed 6 bases at V and 2 bases at J, with 11 bases between. CDR3 size: 12 residues. CDR1 is DFQATT and CDR2 is SNEGSKA in the germline V gene (reference sequence).

Only a few counts were recorded for this clonotype. In this CDR3 the conserved last residue, phenylalanine or tryptophan, is missing, so a read error is likely. The V and J genes are TRBV6-4 and TRBJ2-6; D is undetermined. CDR3 size: 14 residues. V was trimmed by 3 bases and J by 1 base, leaving 4 bases between them. CDR1 and CDR2 from the germline V gene are MRHNA and SNTAGT. The CDR3 protein is CASSEGSGANVLTS. CDR3 DNA sequence: TGTGCCAGCAGTGAGGGGTCTGGGGCCAACGTCCTGACTTCC.

This chain links TRBV12-3 or TRBV12-4 with TRBJ2-1; D might be TRBD2 (6 bases). Trimming removed 5 bases from V and 3 bases from J, with 14 bases in between. The CDR3 is 15 amino acids. CDR3 nucleotide sequence: TGTGCCAGCAGTGCGCGGGGCGACGTCTACAATGAGCAGTTCTTC. It translates to CASSARGDVYNEQFF.

The rearrangement uses TRBV6-1 and TRBJ1-2, with a weak D call TRBD1 (5 bases). V was cut by 5 bases and J by 4 bases, with 11 bases left in between. This CDR3 region has 13 residues. Per the germline V gene, CDR1 is MNHNS and CDR2 is SASEGT. CDR3 residues: CASSTQGRYGYTF. CDR3 DNA sequence: TGTGCCAGCAGTACTCAGGGCCGCTATGGCTACACCTTC.

The V gene is TRBV24-1, the J gene TRBJ2-1, with D possibly being TRBD2 (5 bases). CDR1 and CDR2 (germline): KGHDR, SFDVKD. This CDR3 is built from 14 residues. V lost 2 bases, J lost 5 bases, and 9 bases lay in between. CDR3 coding DNA: TGTGCCACCAGTGATTGGACTGGGAACAATGAGCAGTTCTTC. Its protein is CATSDWTGNNEQFF.

This clonotype was counted once. V is TRBV10-3 and J is TRBJ1-1; D remains unclear. Germline CDR1 is ENHRY and CDR2 is SYGVKD. Trimming stripped 6 bases from V and 0 bases from J, with 8 bases between. The CDR3 consists of 13 residues. The CDR3 loop reads CAIRWGMNTEAFF. The CDR3 DNA follows: TGTGCCATCAGATGGGGTATGAACACTGAAGCTTTCTTT.

This clonotype appeared many times. The V and J genes are TRBV4-1 and TRBJ2-3; 7 nucleotides align to TRBD2. V was clipped by 0 bases and J by 3 bases; unmatched bases: 9. Germline V lookup: CDR1 MGHRA, CDR2 YSYEKL. The CDR3 is 17 amino acids. CDR3 residues: CASSQEGGEGPTDTQYF. The CDR3 nucleotides read TGCGCCAGCAGCCAAGAGGGCGGGGAGGGGCCGACAGATACGCAGTATTTT.